These T cell receptor beta chains were read from a single sample in a study of blood T cell repertoires in COVID-19. TCRdb's table, derived via immunoSEQ multiplex PCR, lists solely in-frame clones and lacks some. Here the sample spans 250,000 to 300,000 clones, roughly four fifths being singletons. Specimen: PBMCs or T cells enriched from blood (not recorded which). All receptors come from a middle-aged man who had been exposed to COVID-19. Both conserved end residues are part of each CDR3. D genes are given only for firm matches. Clone size is stated in some rows and not others, as once, few, many or a class when expanded.

NA,NA,TRBJ2-1,TRBV21-1,TGTGCCAGCAGCAAGGGACTAGCCCCATCACCTAGCAATGAGCAGTTCTTC,CASSKGLAPSPSNEQFF
NA,TRBD1,TRBJ1-3,TRBV30,TGTGCCTGGGGCCGGACAGGGCCGACCATATATTTT,CAWGRTGPTIYF
NA,NA,TRBJ2-6,TRBV7-9,TGTGCCAGCAGCTTGGGGAGAGGGAGCGGGGCCAACGTCCTGACTTTC,CASSLGRGSGANVLTF
NA,NA,TRBJ1-1,TRBV10-1,TGCGCCAGCAGTGAGTCTGGAGGCCCGGGGGGAGCTTTCTTT,CASSESGGPGGAFF
once,NA,TRBJ1-3,TRBV9,TGTGCCAGCAGCGCCTCCGGCCCCACCTACAGGACTGGAAACACCATATATTTT,CASSASGPTYRTGNTIYF
NA,NA,TRBJ2-7,TRBV10-1,TGCGCCAGCAGTGAGTCGGGGCGACACAACGAGCAGTACTTC,CASSESGRHNEQYF
once,NA,TRBJ2-4,TRBV6-1,TGTGCCAGCAGTGAAGGAGACATTCAGTACTTC,CASSEGDIQYF
NA,NA,TRBJ1-1,TRBV19,TGTGCCAGTAGCACTAACCTGAACACTGAAGCTTTCTTT,CASSTNLNTEAFF
NA,NA,TRBJ2-3,TRBV5-1,TGCGCCAGCAGTCCCGCCGTCGGGAGTGGGGTGACGCAGTATTTT,CASSPAVGSGVTQYF
NA,TRBD2,TRBJ2-4,TRBV9,TGTGCCAGCAGCGTCGACCTACTAGCGGGAGGGACCAAAAACATTCAGTACTTC,CASSVDLLAGGTKNIQYF
NA,TRBD1,TRBJ1-1,TRBV6-5,TGTGCCAGCAGACACGGACAGGTGGGTCCATTCTTT,CASRHGQVGPFF
NA,TRBD1,TRBJ1-3,TRBV19,TGTGCCAGCGGTGCTCGGACAGGGCCTGGAAACACCATATATTTT,CASGARTGPGNTIYF
NA,NA,TRBJ1-1,TRBV9,TGTGCCAGCAGCGGCTTGAGAGGCGCGGACACTGAAGCTTTCTTT,CASSGLRGADTEAFF
NA,NA,TRBJ2-3,TRBV7-9,TGTGCCAGCAGCTGGCGGGATACGCAGTATTTT,CASSWRDTQYF
once,TRBD1,TRBJ1-3,TRBV5-6,TGTGCCAGCAGCCCGGACAGGGGATTTGGAAACACCATATATTTT,CASSPDRGFGNTIYF
NA,NA,TRBJ2-7,TRBV18,TGTGCCAGCTCACCACCGGGTCTAGCCTACGAGCAGTACTTC,CASSPPGLAYEQYF
NA,TRBD1,TRBJ1-2,TRBV18,TGTGCCAGCTCAGAAATGGACAGGGAGTATGGCTACACCTTC,CASSEMDREYGYTF